Below are 8 T cell receptor beta chains sequenced from a single sample in a study of neurological immune-mediated disorders. TCRdb independently ran MiXCR on the 5' RACE reads; one entry per CDR3 protein. The top ten clones hold approximately 5% of a sample with about 90,000 distinct CDR3 sequences, less than 15% of them seen once. The time point was: longitudinal time-point 2. The specimen was PBMCs. The receptors shown here come from a female donor with HTLV-1-associated myelopathy (HAM/TSP).

This clonotype was seen repeatedly, ten times or more. The chain recombines TRBV5-1 with TRBJ2-7; 10 nucleotides agree with TRBD2. V lost 3 bases and J lost 7; bases outside the gene matches: 16. In germline, CDR1 is SGHRS, CDR2 YFSETQ. The CDR3 covers 17 residues. The CDR3: CASSSVPGAGGPGEQYF. The CDR3 nucleotides are TGCGCCAGCAGCTCGGTCCCTGGAGCGGGGGGGCCGGGGGAGCAGTACTTC. The variable domain in full, with the rest retrieved from reference TRBV5-1 and TRBJ2-7, is KAGVTQTPRYLIKTRGQQVTLSCSPISGHRSVSWYQQTPGQGLQFLFEYFSETQRNKGNFPGRFSGRQFSNSRSEMNVSTLELGDSALYLCASSSVPGAGGPGEQYFGPGTRLTVT.

At least ten counts were recorded for this clonotype. J is TRBJ1-2 and V is TRBV28, with D tentatively TRBD1 (6 bases). The V gene lost 7 bases and the J gene lost 8 bases, with 20 bases spanning the gap. CDR3 length: 14 amino acids. CDR1 is MDHEN and CDR2 is SYDVKM in the germline V gene. CDR3 coding DNA: TGTGCCAGCAACCTTCTTTCGGGGGCGGGCGGCTACACCTTC. Protein sequence: CASNLLSGAGGYTF.

The table lists this clonotype with many counts. This rearrangement joins TRBV5-1 to TRBJ2-7; 9 bases match TRBD1. The CDR3 contains 15 residues. V shed 0 bases, J shed 1 base, and the junction held 2 bases outside the gene matches. The germline V gene encodes CDR1 SGHRS and CDR2 YFSETQ. In DNA, the CDR3 is TGCGCCAGCAGCTTGGAGGGGACAGGGTCCTACGAGCAGTACTTC. Translating gives CASSLEGTGSYEQYF.

The rearrangement links TRBV20-1 to TRBJ2-1, with D possibly called TRBD1 or TRBD2 (7 bases each). Between the trimmed V and J ends, which lost 1 base and 6 bases, there was a span of 13 bases. CDR1 DFQATT and CDR2 SNEGSKA come from the germline V gene (reference sequence). The CDR3 spans 14 residues. CDR3 DNA sequence: TGCAGTGCTAGAGCCACAGGGGAGGGCAATGAGCAGTTCTTC. Residues: CSARATGEGNEQFF.

This clonotype was recorded at least ten times. The chain couples TRBV2 to TRBJ1-1; TRBD1 matches at 7 bases. The CDR3 covers 15 residues. CDR1 is SNHLY and CDR2 is FYNNEI in the germline V gene. J gave up 3 bases and V 11 bases, and 15 bases lay outside the gene matches. The CDR3 bases are TGTGCCCAATTAGGACAGGCTAGGGCGTACACTGAAGCTTTCTTT. Translating it yields CAQLGQARAYTEAFF.

About this clonotype itself: This may arise from a read error, as a much more abundant clone is one base away. This sequence joins TRBV10-3 and TRBJ1-1, with 7 bases identical to TRBD1. Germline V gene sequence: CDR1 ENHRY, CDR2 SYGVKD. V shed 9 bases and J 0 bases; nucleotides not matched to a gene: 7. The CDR3 runs to 14 residues. The DNA of the CDR3 is TGTGCCATGTGTCCCCAGGGGGTGAACACTGAAGCTTTCTTT. Residues: CAMCPQGVNTEAFF.

This clonotype showed up just a few times. The rearrangement links TRBV20-1 to TRBJ1-5, with D unresolved. CDR1 is DFQATT and CDR2 is SNEGSKA in the germline V gene (reference sequence). The CDR3 spans 13 residues. Trimming shortened V by 6 bases and J by 5 bases, and 14 bases separated the two germline ends. The CDR3 is CSAVLLGDQPQHF. The CDR3 region has the DNA TGCAGTGCAGTTTTGTTAGGTGATCAGCCCCAGCATTTT.

At least ten counts were recorded for this clonotype. The chain joins TRBV5-1 to TRBJ2-5; D unresolved. The CDR3 loop spans 13 amino acids. The V gene's germline CDR1 is SGHRS and CDR2 YFSETQ. Trimming removed 3 bases from V and 5 bases from J, with 11 bases in between. CDR3 residues: CASSSRTGETQYF. The CDR3 nucleotides read TGCGCCAGCAGCTCCCGGACCGGGGAGACCCAGTACTTC.